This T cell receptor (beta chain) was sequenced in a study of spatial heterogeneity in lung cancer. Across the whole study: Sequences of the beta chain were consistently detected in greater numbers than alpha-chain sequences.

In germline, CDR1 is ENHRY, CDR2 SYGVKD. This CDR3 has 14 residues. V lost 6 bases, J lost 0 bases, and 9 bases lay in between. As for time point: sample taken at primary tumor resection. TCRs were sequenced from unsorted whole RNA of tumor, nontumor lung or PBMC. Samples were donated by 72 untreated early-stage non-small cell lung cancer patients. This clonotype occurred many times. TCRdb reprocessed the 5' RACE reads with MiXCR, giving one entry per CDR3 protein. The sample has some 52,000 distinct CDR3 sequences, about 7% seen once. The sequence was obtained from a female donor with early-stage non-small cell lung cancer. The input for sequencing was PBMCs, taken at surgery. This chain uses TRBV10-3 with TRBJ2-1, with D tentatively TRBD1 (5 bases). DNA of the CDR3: TGTGCCATCAGAGCAGGGTTCTCCTACAATGAGCAGTTCTTC. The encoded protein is CAIRAGFSYNEQFF.